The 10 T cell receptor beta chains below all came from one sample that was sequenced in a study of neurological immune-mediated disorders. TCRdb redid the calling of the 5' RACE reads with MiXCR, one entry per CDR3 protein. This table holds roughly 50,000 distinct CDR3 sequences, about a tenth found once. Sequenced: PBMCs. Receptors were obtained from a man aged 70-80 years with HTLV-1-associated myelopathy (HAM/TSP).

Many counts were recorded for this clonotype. As DNA, the CDR3 is TGTGCCACCGCTGAATGGAGCAAAAACATTCAGTACTTC. Protein product: CATAEWSKNIQYF. The J gene is TRBJ2-4, the V gene TRBV15; no reliable D call. From germline, CDR1 is LNHNV and CDR2 YYDKDF (reference sequence). V dropped 8 bases and J dropped 3 bases, with 11 bases sitting between them. The CDR3 consists of 13 residues.

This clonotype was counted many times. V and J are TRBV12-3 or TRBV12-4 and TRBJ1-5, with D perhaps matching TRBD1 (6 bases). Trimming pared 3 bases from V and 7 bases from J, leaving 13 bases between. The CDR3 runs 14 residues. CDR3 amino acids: CASSFGGDWQPQHF. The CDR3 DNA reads TGTGCCAGCAGTTTCGGGGGCGATTGGCAGCCCCAGCATTTT.

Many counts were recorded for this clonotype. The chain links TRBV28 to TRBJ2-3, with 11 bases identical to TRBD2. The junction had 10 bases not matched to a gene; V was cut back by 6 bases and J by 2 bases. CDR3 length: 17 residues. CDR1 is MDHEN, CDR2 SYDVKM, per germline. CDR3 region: CASSPTSGSFLTDTQYF. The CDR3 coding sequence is TGTGCCAGCAGCCCTACTAGCGGGAGCTTTCTCACAGATACGCAGTATTTT. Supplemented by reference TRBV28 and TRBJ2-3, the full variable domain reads DVKVTQSSRYLVKRTGEKVFLECVQDMDHENMFWYRQDPGLGLRLIYFSYDVKMKEKGDIPEGYSVSREKKERFSLILESASTNQTSMYLCASSPTSGSFLTDTQYFGPGTRLTVL.

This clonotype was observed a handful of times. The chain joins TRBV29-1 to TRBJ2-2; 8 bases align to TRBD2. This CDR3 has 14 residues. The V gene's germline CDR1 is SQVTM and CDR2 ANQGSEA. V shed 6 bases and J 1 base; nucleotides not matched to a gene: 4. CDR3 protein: CSVDTSGNTGELFF. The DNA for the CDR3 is TGCAGCGTGGATACTAGCGGGAACACCGGGGAGCTGTTTTTT.

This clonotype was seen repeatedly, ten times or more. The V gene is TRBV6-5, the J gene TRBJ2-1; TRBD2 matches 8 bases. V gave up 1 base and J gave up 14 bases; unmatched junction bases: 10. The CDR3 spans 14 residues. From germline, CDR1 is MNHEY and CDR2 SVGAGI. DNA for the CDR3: TGTGCCAGCAGTTACTTGTCTGCCGGGACTAGGAAGTTCTTC. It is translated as CASSYLSAGTRKFF.

For the CDR3, the DNA is TGTGCCAGCAGCCAATTTCTAGCGGGACGCACAGATACGCAGTATTTT. This codes for CASSQFLAGRTDTQYF. The rearrangement uses TRBV7-9 and TRBJ2-3; 9 bases line up with TRBD2. Germline V gives CDR1 SEHNR, CDR2 FQNEAQ (reference sequence). Losses at the gene ends were 5 bases for V and 1 base for J; bases not matched to a gene: 7. The CDR3 is 16 amino acids.

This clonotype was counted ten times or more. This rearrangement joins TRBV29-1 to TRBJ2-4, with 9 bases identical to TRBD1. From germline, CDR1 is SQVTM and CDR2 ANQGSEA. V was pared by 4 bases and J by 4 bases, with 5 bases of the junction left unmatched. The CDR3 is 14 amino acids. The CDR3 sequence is CSVAPGQGKNIQYF. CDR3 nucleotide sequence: TGCAGCGTTGCACCGGGACAGGGAAAAAACATTCAGTACTTC.

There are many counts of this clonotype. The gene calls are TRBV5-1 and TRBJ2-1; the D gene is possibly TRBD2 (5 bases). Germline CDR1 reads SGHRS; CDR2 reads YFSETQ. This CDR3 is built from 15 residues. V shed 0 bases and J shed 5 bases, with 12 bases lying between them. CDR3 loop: CASSLGGSVHNEQFF. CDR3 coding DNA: TGCGCCAGCAGCTTGGGTGGGAGTGTGCACAATGAGCAGTTCTTC.

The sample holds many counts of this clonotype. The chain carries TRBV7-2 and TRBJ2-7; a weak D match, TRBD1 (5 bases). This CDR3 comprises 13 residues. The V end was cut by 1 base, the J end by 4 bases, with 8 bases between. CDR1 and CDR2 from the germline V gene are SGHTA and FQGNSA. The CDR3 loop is CASSLGREYEQYF. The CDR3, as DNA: TGTGCCAGCAGCTTAGGCAGGGAATACGAGCAGTACTTC.

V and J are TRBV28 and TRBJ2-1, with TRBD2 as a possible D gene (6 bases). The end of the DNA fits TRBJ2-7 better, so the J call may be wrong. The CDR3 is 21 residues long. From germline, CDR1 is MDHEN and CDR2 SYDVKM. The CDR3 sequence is CARRRRPPQLARRSRTNEQYF. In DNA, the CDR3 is TGTGCCAGAAGGAGAAGGCCCCCGCAACTAGCACGTAGATCAAGGACCAATGAGCAGTACTTC.